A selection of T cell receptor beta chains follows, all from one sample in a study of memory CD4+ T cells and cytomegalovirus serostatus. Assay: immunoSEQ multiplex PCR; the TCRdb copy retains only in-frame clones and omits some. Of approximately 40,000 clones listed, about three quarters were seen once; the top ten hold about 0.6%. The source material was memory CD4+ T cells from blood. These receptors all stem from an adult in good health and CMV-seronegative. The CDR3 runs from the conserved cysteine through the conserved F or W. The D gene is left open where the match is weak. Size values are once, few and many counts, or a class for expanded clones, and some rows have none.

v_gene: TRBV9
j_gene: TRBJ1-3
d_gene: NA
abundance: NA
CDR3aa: CASSVAPLGNTIYF
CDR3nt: TGTGCCAGCAGCGTAGCCCCCCTTGGAAACACCATATATTTT

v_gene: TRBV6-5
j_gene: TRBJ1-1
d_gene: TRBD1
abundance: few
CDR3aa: CASRSTGGKAFF
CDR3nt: TGTGCCAGCAGATCAACAGGGGGCAAGGCTTTCTTT

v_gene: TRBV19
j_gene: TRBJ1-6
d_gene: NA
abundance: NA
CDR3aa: CASSLRQGNSPLHF
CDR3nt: TGTGCCAGTAGTCTTCGTCAGGGAAATTCACCCCTCCACTTT

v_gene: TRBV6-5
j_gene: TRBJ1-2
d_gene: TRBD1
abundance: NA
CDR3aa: CASTQGAPNYGYTF
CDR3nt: TGTGCCAGCACCCAGGGGGCGCCTAACTATGGCTACACCTTC

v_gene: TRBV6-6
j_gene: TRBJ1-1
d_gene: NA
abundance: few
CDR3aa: CASSASLFTEAFF
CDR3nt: TGTGCCAGCAGTGCCTCCCTATTCACTGAAGCTTTCTTT

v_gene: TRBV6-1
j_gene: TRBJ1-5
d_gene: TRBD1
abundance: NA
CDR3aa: CASSEVGTERYQPQHF
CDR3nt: TGTGCCAGCAGTGAAGTTGGGACAGAGAGGTATCAGCCCCAGCATTTT

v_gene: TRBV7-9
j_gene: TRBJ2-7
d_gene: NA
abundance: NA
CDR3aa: CASSLPLPLPYEQYF
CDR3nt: TGTGCCAGCAGCTTACCTCTCCCCCTCCCATACGAGCAGTACTTC

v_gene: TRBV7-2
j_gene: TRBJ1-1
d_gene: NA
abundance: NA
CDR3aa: CASSFRPSGSNTEAFF
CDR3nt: TGTGCCAGCAGCTTTCGGCCATCCGGTTCGAACACTGAAGCTTTCTTT

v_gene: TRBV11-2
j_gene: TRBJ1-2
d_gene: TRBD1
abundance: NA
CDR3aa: CASSSIYRTGVDGYTF
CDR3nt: TGTGCCAGCAGTTCGATTTACCGTACAGGGGTGGATGGCTACACCTTC

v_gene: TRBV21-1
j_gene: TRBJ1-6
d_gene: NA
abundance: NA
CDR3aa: CASSKYPKMYCGTVNSPLHF
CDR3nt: TGTGCCAGCAGCAAATATCCTAAAATGTACTGCGGGACAGTAAATTCACCCCTCCACTTT

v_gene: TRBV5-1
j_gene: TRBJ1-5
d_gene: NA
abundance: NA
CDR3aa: CASRKDSGNQPQHF
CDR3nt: TGCGCCAGCAGAAAAGACAGTGGCAATCAGCCCCAGCATTTT

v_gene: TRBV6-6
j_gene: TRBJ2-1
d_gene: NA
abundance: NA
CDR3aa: CASRWQASRIYNEQFF
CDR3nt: TGTGCCAGCAGATGGCAGGCCAGTAGAATCTACAATGAGCAGTTCTTC

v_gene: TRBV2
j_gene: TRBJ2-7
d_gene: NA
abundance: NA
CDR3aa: CASSEGVGRANSYEQYF
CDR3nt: TGTGCCAGCAGTGAAGGGGTGGGCCGGGCCAACTCCTACGAGCAGTACTTC

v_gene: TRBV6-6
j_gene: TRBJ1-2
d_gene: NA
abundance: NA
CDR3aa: CASSYSDWGYTF
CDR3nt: TGTGCCAGCAGTTACTCCGACTGGGGCTACACCTTC

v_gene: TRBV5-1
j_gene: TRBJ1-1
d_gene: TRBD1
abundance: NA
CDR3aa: CASSSRTGGNTEAFF
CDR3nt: TGCGCCAGCAGCTCACGGACAGGGGGTAACACTGAAGCTTTCTTT

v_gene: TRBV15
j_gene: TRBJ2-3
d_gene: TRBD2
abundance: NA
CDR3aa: CATSRGGLAVDTQYF
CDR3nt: TGTGCCACCAGCAGGGGCGGGCTAGCGGTCGATACGCAGTATTTT

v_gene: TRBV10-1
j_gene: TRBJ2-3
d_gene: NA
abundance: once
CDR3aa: CASSSPPGIGGDTQYF
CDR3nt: TGCGCCAGCAGTAGCCCCCCGGGGATAGGAGGAGATACGCAGTATTTT

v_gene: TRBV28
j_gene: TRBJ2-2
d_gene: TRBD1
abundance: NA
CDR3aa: CASKGQGRTGELFF
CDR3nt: TGTGCCAGCAAAGGACAGGGGCGCACCGGGGAGCTGTTTTTT

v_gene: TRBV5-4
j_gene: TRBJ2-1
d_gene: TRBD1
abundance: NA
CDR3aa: CASSVGSGQGYEQFF
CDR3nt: TGTGCCAGCAGTGTTGGATCGGGACAGGGGTATGAGCAGTTCTTC

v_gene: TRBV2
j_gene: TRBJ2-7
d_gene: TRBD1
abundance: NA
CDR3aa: CASNGQGTYEQYF
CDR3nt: TGTGCCAGCAACGGACAGGGGACCTACGAGCAGTACTTC

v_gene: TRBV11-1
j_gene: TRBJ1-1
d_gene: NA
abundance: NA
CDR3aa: CASSRGYGSGNTEAFF
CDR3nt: TGTGCCAGCAGCAGGGGGTACGGTTCGGGGAACACTGAAGCTTTCTTT

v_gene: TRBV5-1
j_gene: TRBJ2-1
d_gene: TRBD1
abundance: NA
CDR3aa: CASSLDGDSYNEQFF
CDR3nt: TGCGCCAGCAGCTTGGATGGGGACAGTTACAATGAGCAGTTCTTC

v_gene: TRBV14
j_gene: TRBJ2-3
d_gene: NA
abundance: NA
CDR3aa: CASSQGGRGTQYF
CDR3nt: TGTGCCAGCAGCCAAGGGGGGCGGGGTACGCAGTATTTT

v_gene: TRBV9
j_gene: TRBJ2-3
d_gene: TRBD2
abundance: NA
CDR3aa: CASSPGQRGEDTQYF
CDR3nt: TGTGCCAGCAGCCCAGGGCAGCGGGGGGAAGATACGCAGTATTTT

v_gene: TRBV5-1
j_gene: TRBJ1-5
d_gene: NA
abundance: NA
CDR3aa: CASSLESGVNQPQHF
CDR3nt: TGCGCCAGCAGCTTGGAGTCGGGGGTCAATCAGCCCCAGCATTTT

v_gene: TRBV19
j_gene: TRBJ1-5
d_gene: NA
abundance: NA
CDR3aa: CASSKVSGGNQPQHF
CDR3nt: TGTGCCAGTAGTAAAGTTTCGGGAGGGAATCAGCCCCAGCATTTT

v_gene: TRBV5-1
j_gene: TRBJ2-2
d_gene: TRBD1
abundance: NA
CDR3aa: CASSLQGRANTGELFF
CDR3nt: TGCGCCAGCAGCTTACAGGGGCGAGCCAACACCGGGGAGCTGTTTTTT

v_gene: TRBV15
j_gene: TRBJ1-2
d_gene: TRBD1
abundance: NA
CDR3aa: CATSTSGTEGGRSGYTF
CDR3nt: TGTGCCACCAGCACCTCCGGGACAGAAGGGGGGAGGAGTGGCTACACCTTC

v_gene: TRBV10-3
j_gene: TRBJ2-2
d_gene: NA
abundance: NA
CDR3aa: CAIRGTRPTGELFF
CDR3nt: TGTGCCATCAGAGGTACCCGACCCACCGGGGAGCTGTTTTTT

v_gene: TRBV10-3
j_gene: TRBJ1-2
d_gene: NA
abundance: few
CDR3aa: CAISESGGYTF
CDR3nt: TGTGCCATCAGTGAGTCGGGGGGCTACACCTTC

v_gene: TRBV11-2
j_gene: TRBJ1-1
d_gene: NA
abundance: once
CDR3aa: CASTPRTNTEAFF
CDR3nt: TGTGCCAGCACCCCTCGGACAAACACTGAAGCTTTCTTT

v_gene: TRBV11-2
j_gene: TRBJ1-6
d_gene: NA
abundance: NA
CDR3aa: CASSSLDPHSPLHF
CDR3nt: TGTGCCAGCAGTTCCCTGGACCCTCATTCACCCCTCCACTTT

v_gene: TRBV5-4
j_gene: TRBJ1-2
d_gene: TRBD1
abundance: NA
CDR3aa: CASSVGGGQGRGYTF
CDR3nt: TGTGCCAGCAGTGTGGGAGGTGGACAGGGGAGAGGCTACACCTTC

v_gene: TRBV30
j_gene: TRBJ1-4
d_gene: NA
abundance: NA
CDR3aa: CAWRAGPHEKLFF
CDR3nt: TGTGCCTGGAGGGCGGGACCGCATGAAAAACTGTTTTTT

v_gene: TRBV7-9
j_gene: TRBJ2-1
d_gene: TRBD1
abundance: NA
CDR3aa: CASRKTGASSYNEQFF
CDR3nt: TGTGCCAGCAGGAAGACAGGGGCCAGCTCCTACAATGAGCAGTTCTTC

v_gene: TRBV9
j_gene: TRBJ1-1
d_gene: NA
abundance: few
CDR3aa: CASSVVQGMNTEAFF
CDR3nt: TGTGCCAGCAGCGTAGTTCAGGGGATGAACACTGAAGCTTTCTTT

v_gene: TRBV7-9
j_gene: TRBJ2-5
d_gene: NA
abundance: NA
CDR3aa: CASSFDVGTQYF
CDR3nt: TGTGCCAGCAGCTTCGATGTAGGGACCCAGTACTTC

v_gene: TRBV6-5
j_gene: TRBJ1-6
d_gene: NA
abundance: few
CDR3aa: CASRRDGNSPLHF
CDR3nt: TGTGCCAGCAGACGGGACGGGAATTCACCCCTCCACTTT

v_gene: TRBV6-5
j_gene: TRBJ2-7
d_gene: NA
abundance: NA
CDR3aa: CASSYSKKIYEQYF
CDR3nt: TGTGCCAGCAGTTACTCAAAGAAGATCTACGAGCAGTACTTC

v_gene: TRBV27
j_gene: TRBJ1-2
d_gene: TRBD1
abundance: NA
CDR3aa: CASSFHSGQGRNGYTF
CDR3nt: TGTGCCAGCAGTTTTCATTCCGGACAGGGGAGGAATGGCTACACCTTC

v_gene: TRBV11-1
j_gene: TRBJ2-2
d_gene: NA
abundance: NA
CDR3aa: CASSLEGAFGHTGELFF
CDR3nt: TGTGCCAGCAGCTTAGAAGGGGCTTTCGGTCACACCGGGGAGCTGTTTTTT

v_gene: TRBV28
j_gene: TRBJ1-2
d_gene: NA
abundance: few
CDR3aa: CASTTAPNYGYTF
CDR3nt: TGTGCCAGCACCACAGCGCCGAACTATGGCTACACCTTC

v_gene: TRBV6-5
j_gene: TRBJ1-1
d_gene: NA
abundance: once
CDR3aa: CASSYGMNTEAFF
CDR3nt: TGTGCCAGCAGTTACGGGATGAACACTGAAGCTTTCTTT